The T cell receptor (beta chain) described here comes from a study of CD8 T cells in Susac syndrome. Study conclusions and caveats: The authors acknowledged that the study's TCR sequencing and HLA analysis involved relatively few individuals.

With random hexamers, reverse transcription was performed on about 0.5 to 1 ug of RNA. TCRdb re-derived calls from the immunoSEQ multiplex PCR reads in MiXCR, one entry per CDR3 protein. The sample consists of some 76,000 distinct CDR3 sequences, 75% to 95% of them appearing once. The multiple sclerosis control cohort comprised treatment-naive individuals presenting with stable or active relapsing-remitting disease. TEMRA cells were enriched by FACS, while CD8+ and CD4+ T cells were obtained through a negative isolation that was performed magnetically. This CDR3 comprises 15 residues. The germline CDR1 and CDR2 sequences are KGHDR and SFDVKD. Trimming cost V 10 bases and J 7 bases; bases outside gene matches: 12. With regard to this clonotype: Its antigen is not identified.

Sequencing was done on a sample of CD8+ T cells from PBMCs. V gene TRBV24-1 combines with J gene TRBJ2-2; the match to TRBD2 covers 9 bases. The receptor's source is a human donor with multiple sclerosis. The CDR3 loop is CATAAGGPMIGELFF. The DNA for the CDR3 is TGTGCCACGGCGGCGGGAGGGCCGATGATCGGGGAGCTGTTTTTT.